Shown below are 26 T cell receptor beta chains from a single sample sequenced in a study of blood T cell repertoires in COVID-19. Profiling relied on immunoSEQ multiplex PCR, and the TCRdb table lists in-frame clones only, not all of them. The table lists fewer than 350,000 clones, around 90% of them singletons. The sequencing sample was made of PBMCs or T cells enriched from blood (not recorded which). The receptors were gathered from a man aged 55 to 69 who had recovered from COVID-19.

Of note for this clone: Other nucleotide sequences in the sample specify the same CDR3. This rearrangement joins TRBV5-1 to TRBJ2-1, with 11 bases fitting TRBD1. Losses at the gene ends were 4 bases for V and 4 bases for J; bases not matched to a gene: 4. The germline CDR1 and CDR2 sequences are SGHRS and YFSETQ. CDR3 size: 15 residues. CDR3 in DNA: TGCGCCAGCAGCCTAGGACAGGGGGCGTACAATGAGCAGTTCTTC. This codes for CASSLGQGAYNEQFF.

The J gene is TRBJ2-3, the V gene TRBV5-6, with TRBD2 matching 7 bases. This CDR3 has 15 residues. The V gene end was trimmed by 3 bases and the J gene end by 3 bases; junction bases not matched to a gene: 7. Germline V gives CDR1 SGHDT, CDR2 YYEEEE. The DNA of the CDR3 is TGTGCCAGCAGCTCCCCCGGCGGGAGTACAGATACGCAGTATTTT. This sequence encodes CASSSPGGSTDTQYF.

This clone was counted a single time. V is TRBV7-9 and J is TRBJ2-1, with D perhaps matching TRBD2 (5 bases). The CDR3 runs to 14 residues. V lost 5 bases and J lost 2, with 10 bases in between. Germline V gene data show CDR1 as SEHNR and CDR2 as FQNEAQ (reference sequence). This CDR3 is CASSPLATYNEQFF. DNA for the CDR3: TGTGCCAGCAGCCCCCTAGCAACCTACAATGAGCAGTTCTTC.

V is TRBV19 and J is TRBJ1-5; D is ambiguous. Germline assignment: CDR1 LNHDA and CDR2 SQIVND (reference sequence). V was clipped by 5 bases and J by 1 base, with 18 bases between them. CDR3 length equals 17 residues. This chain's CDR3 is CASSPHLGGMSNQPQHF. The CDR3, as DNA: TGTGCCAGTAGTCCCCATTTGGGAGGCATGAGCAATCAGCCCCAGCATTTT.

The V call is TRBV28, the J call TRBJ2-2; TRBD2 aligns across 13 bases. CDR3 length: 15 residues. CDR1 is MDHEN and CDR2 is SYDVKM in the germline V gene. The J segment lost 8 bases and the V segment lost 8 bases, leaving 8 bases of the junction unmatched. The CDR3: CASGGLAGEAGELFF. Here the CDR3 DNA reads TGTGCCAGCGGAGGACTAGCGGGAGAAGCGGGGGAGCTGTTTTTT. The full variable domain, in which reference TRBV28 and TRBJ2-2 provide the parts outside the CDR3, is DVKVTQSSRYLVKRTGEKVFLECVQDMDHENMFWYRQDPGLGLRLIYFSYDVKMKEKGDIPEGYSVSREKKERFSLILESASTNQTSMYLCASGGLAGEAGELFFGEGSRLTVL.

This clone was seen just once. This chain links TRBV12-5 with TRBJ2-5; D is unresolved. Between the trimmed V and J ends, which lost 7 bases and 4 bases, there was a span of 7 bases. Germline CDR1 reads LGHNT; CDR2 reads FRNRAP. The CDR3 has 11 residues. The CDR3 loop is CASASGETQYF. The CDR3 bases are TGTGCTAGTGCCTCCGGAGAGACCCAGTACTTC.

The rearrangement uses TRBV9 and TRBJ2-1; 7 bases are a match to TRBD2. CDR3 length: 18 amino acids. Germline V gene lookup returns CDR1 SGDLS and CDR2 YYNGEE. Trimming took 4 bases from V and 4 from J; bases not matched to a gene: 17. CDR3 nucleotide sequence: TGTGCCAGCAGCCAATCGAGTGGGCCGGGACTAAGTTACAATGAGCAGTTCTTC. Amino acid sequence: CASSQSSGPGLSYNEQFF.

This chain uses TRBV2 with TRBJ2-7; 10 positions match TRBD2. Germline V gene sequence: CDR1 SNHLY, CDR2 FYNNEI. This CDR3 has 16 residues. Unmatched junction bases numbered 4, after V lost 0 bases and J lost 2 bases. As DNA, the CDR3 is TGTGCCAGCAGTGAAGCCCTCAGCGGGAGGGCCTACGAGCAGTACTTC. It yields the protein CASSEALSGRAYEQYF.

The CDR3 loop is CASSLVFTGGLKGTEAFF. Here the CDR3 DNA reads TGTGCCAGCAGCTTAGTTTTTACGGGGGGCTTGAAGGGCACTGAAGCTTTCTTT. This chain joins TRBV7-8 and TRBJ1-1, with a possible D match to TRBD1 (6 bases). This CDR3 contains 18 residues. V shed 1 base and J shed 4 bases, with 22 bases lying between them. CDR1 is SGHVS, CDR2 FQNEAQ, per germline.

The chain employs TRBV11-3 and TRBJ2-5; possibly TRBD2 for D (5 bases). This CDR3 is 16 amino acids long. CDR1 is SGHNT, CDR2 YENEEA, per germline. Trimming took off 5 bases at V and 3 bases at J, with 19 bases between the two ends. CDR3 loop: CASSLSGPGSKETQYF. DNA for the CDR3: TGTGCCAGCAGCCTTTCAGGCCCGGGATCGAAAGAGACCCAGTACTTC. Based on the CDR3 plus reference TRBV11-3 and TRBJ2-5, the full variable domain is EAGVVQSPRYKIIEKKQPVAFWCNPISGHNTLYWYLQNLGQGPELLIRYENEEAVDDSQLPKDRFSAERLKGVDSTLKIQPAELGDSAVYLCASSLSGPGSKETQYFGPGTRLLVL.

This clone was recorded only once. The V and J genes are TRBV7-9 and TRBJ2-2; the D is unclear. The CDR3 sequence is 16 residues long. The germline V gene has CDR1 SEHNR and CDR2 FQNEAQ (reference sequence). Trimming shortened V by 0 bases and J by 3 bases, and 11 bases separated the two germline ends. This chain's CDR3 is CASSLAPRLYTGELFF. CDR3 DNA: TGTGCCAGCAGCTTAGCCCCCAGGTTATACACCGGGGAGCTGTTTTTT. The whole variable domain, remainder taken from reference TRBV7-9 and TRBJ2-2, is DTGVSQNPRHKITKRGQNVTFRCDPISEHNRLYWYRQTLGQGPEFLTYFQNEAQLEKSRLLSDRFSAERPKGSFSTLEIQRTEQGDSAMYLCASSLAPRLYTGELFFGEGSRLTVL.

J is TRBJ2-7 and V is TRBV27, with 7 bases fitting TRBD2. Per germline, CDR1 MNHEY and CDR2 SMNVEV (reference sequence). The V gene end was trimmed by 3 bases and the J gene end by 6 bases; junction bases not matched to a gene: 5. The CDR3 runs to 13 residues. The CDR3 loop is CASSFGGSPEQYF. In DNA, the CDR3 is TGTGCCAGCAGTTTTGGCGGGAGTCCCGAGCAGTACTTC.

Only one count was recorded for this clone. The chain couples TRBV24-1 to TRBJ2-7, with a weak D call TRBD2 (6 bases). CDR3 size: 13 residues. V was cut by 7 bases and J by 7 bases, with 16 bases left in between. Per the germline V gene, CDR1 is KGHDR and CDR2 is SFDVKD. The CDR3 loop reads CATSSGTQLEQYF. Written as DNA, the CDR3 is TGTGCCACCAGCTCCGGGACTCAGTTGGAGCAGTACTTC.

This chain connects TRBV5-1 to TRBJ1-1; possible D gene TRBD1, 6 bases. There are 16 residues in the CDR3. V lost 3 bases, J lost 2 bases, and 17 bases lay in between. Germline-derived CDR1 and CDR2 are SGHRS and YFSETQ. CDR3 amino acids: CASSSGHARSNTEAFF. The CDR3 DNA reads as TGCGCCAGCAGCTCGGGACACGCCCGTAGCAACACTGAAGCTTTCTTT.

V is TRBV6-1 and J is TRBJ2-6, with TRBD2 matching 7 bases. Germline CDR1 MNHNS, CDR2 SASEGT. The ends lost 1 base at V and 1 base at J; junction bases unmatched: 1. CDR3 length: 16 residues. The CDR3 is CASSEGLASGANVLTF. The CDR3 nucleotides are TGTGCCAGCAGTGAAGGACTAGCTTCTGGGGCCAACGTCCTGACTTTC.

The J gene is TRBJ2-5, the V gene TRBV11-2, with TRBD2 identical over 14 bases. With 5 bases clipped from V and 4 bases from J, the junction kept 9 bases outside the gene matches. The CDR3 runs to 17 residues. Germline V gene lookup returns CDR1 SGHAT and CDR2 FQNNGV. CDR3 amino acids: CASSPGLAGGTGETQYF. CDR3 DNA: TGTGCCAGCAGCCCCGGACTAGCGGGAGGCACCGGAGAGACCCAGTACTTC.

The genes are TRBV5-1 and TRBJ1-2; 7 nucleotides align to TRBD1. There are 13 residues in the CDR3. Losses at the gene ends were 4 bases for V and 4 bases for J; bases not matched to a gene: 4. Germline V gives CDR1 SGHRS, CDR2 YFSETQ. CDR3 protein: CASSTTGIYGYTF. The CDR3 DNA reads TGCGCCAGCAGCACGACAGGGATCTATGGCTACACCTTC.

CDR3 protein: CASRDGTSGRRAPKNIQYF. The CDR3 DNA reads as TGTGCCAGCAGAGACGGGACTAGCGGGCGTAGGGCTCCCAAAAACATTCAGTACTTC. J is TRBJ2-4 and V is TRBV27, with TRBD2 matching over 12 bases. Trimming at V came to 6 bases and at J to 2 bases, leaving 14 bases not matched to a gene. The CDR3 sequence is 19 residues long. CDR1 and CDR2 from the germline V gene are MNHEY and SMNVEV (reference sequence).

This chain links TRBV18 with TRBJ2-7; 9 nucleotides align to TRBD1. CDR1 and CDR2 (germline): KGHSH, LQKENI. Germline trimming cut 3 bases from V and 6 bases from J; bases unmatched to any gene: 9. CDR3 length: 15 residues. Here the CDR3 DNA reads TGTGCCAGCTCACCCTACGGGACAGGGACCCTCGAGCAGTACTTC. This codes for CASSPYGTGTLEQYF.

The chain uses TRBV6-4 and TRBJ2-3; 10 bases agree with TRBD2. CDR1 and CDR2 from the germline V gene are MRHNA and SNTAGT. CDR3 length equals 16 residues. With V trimmed by 5 bases and J by 1 base, 6 bases remained unmatched. CDR3 in amino acids: CASSRLAGVGTDTQYF. The CDR3 DNA follows: TGTGCCAGCAGTCGGCTAGCGGGAGTGGGCACAGATACGCAGTATTTT.

The CDR3, as DNA: TGTGCCAGCAGTTTCGACAGTTACAATGAGCAGTTCTTC. Its translation is CASSFDSYNEQFF. J is TRBJ2-1 and V is TRBV6-2 or TRBV6-3; maybe TRBD1 (5 bases). This CDR3 has 13 residues. The V end lost 4 bases, the J end lost 4 bases, and 8 bases lay between the germline ends. The germline gives CDR1 MNHEY, CDR2 SVGEGT.

The chain links TRBV6-2 or TRBV6-3 to TRBJ2-2; 9 nucleotides align to TRBD2. Germline lookup yields CDR1 MNHEY and CDR2 SVGEGT. This CDR3 is 16 amino acids long. Trimming at V came to 2 bases and at J to 4 bases, leaving 5 bases not matched to a gene. The CDR3 here is CASSYVGGRATGELFF. CDR3 nucleotide sequence: TGTGCCAGCAGTTACGTCGGCGGGAGGGCCACCGGGGAGCTGTTTTTT.

V gene TRBV2 combines with J gene TRBJ2-1; 12 nucleotides align to TRBD2. There are 18 residues in the CDR3. Germline V gene data show CDR1 as SNHLY and CDR2 as FYNNEI. J gave up 3 bases and V 6 bases, and 12 bases lay outside the gene matches. In nucleotides, the CDR3 is TGTGCCAGCAGGAGGGTTGCTAGCGGGAGGGCCGTCTACAATGAGCAGTTCTTC. It specifies CASRRVASGRAVYNEQFF.

J is TRBJ2-7 and V is TRBV7-3; 13 bases are a match to TRBD2. Per the germline V gene, CDR1 is SGHTA and CDR2 is FQGTGA. After removal of 4 bases from V and 0 bases from J, the junction contained 3 bases not matched to a gene. CDR3 length: 16 amino acids. CDR3: CASSSRTSGSSYEQYF. The CDR3 DNA reads as TGTGCCAGCAGCTCGAGGACTAGCGGGAGCTCCTACGAGCAGTACTTC. The full variable domain, completed using reference TRBV7-3 and TRBJ2-7, is GAGVSQTPSNKVTEKGKYVELRCDPISGHTALYWYRQSLGQGPEFLIYFQGTGAADDSGLPNDRFFAVRPEGSVSTLKIQRTERGDSAVYLCASSSRTSGSSYEQYFGPGTRLTVT.

The chain recombines TRBV6-5 with TRBJ2-1; D is perhaps TRBD2 (7 bases). The length of the CDR3 is 14 residues. With 6 bases removed from V and 11 bases from J, the gap between germline ends came to 20 bases. CDR1 and CDR2 (germline): MNHEY, SVGAGI. The chain's CDR3 is CASRERDDWGQQFF. DNA for the CDR3: TGTGCCAGCAGGGAGCGGGACGACTGGGGGCAGCAGTTCTTC.

The CDR3: CASSLIHRGKRGEKLFF. CDR3 sequence (DNA): TGTGCCAGCAGCTTGATTCATAGGGGGAAAAGGGGCGAAAAACTGTTTTTT. The chain links TRBV5-4 to TRBJ1-4, with D perhaps TRBD1 (6 bases). CDR1 and CDR2 (germline): SGHNT, YYREEE (reference sequence). The CDR3 sequence is 17 residues long. V lost 1 base and J lost 8, with 21 bases in between.